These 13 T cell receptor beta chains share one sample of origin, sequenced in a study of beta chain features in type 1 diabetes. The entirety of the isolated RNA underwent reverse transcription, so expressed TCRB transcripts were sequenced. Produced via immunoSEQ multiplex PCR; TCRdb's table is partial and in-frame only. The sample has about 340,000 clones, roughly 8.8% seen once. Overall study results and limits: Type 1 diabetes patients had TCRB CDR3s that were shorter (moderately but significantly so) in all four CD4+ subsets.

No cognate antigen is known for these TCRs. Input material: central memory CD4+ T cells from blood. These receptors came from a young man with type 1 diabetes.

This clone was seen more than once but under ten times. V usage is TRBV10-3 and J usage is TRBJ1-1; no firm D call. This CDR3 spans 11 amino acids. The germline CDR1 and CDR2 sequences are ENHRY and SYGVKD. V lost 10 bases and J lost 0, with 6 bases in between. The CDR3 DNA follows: TGTGCCACCCAGGTGAACACTGAAGCTTTCTTT. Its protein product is CATQVNTEAFF.

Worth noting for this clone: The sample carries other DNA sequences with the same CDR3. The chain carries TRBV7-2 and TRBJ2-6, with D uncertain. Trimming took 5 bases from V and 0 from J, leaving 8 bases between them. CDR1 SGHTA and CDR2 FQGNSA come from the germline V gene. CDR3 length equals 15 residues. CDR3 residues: CASSPEISGANVLTF. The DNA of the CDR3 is TGTGCCAGCAGCCCGGAAATCTCTGGGGCCAACGTCCTGACTTTC. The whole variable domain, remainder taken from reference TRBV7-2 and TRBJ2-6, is GAGVSQSPSNKVTEKGKDVELRCDPISGHTALYWYRQSLGQGLEFLIYFQGNSAPDKSGLPSDRFSAERTGGSVSTLTIQRTQQEDSAVYLCASSPEISGANVLTFGAGSRLTVL.

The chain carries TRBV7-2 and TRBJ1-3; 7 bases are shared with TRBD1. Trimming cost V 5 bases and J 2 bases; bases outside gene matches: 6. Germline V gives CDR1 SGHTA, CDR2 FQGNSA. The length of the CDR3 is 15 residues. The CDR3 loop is CASSLTGDAGNTIYF. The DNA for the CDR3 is TGTGCCAGCAGCCTTACAGGGGACGCTGGAAACACCATATATTTT.

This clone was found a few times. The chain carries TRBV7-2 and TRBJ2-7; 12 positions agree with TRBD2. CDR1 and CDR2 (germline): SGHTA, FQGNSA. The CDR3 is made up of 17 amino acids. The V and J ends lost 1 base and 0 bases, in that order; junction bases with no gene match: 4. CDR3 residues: CASSLGTSGATSYEQYF. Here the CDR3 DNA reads TGTGCCAGCAGCTTAGGGACTAGCGGGGCGACCTCCTACGAGCAGTACTTC. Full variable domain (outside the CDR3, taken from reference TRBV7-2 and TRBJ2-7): GAGVSQSPSNKVTEKGKDVELRCDPISGHTALYWYRQSLGQGLEFLIYFQGNSAPDKSGLPSDRFSAERTGGSVSTLTIQRTQQEDSAVYLCASSLGTSGATSYEQYFGPGTRLTVT.

In nucleotides, the CDR3 is TGTGCCAGCTCATTAGGAAAGAACACTGAAGCTTTCTTT. Its translation is CASSLGKNTEAFF. This chain links TRBV18 with TRBJ1-1, with D uncertain. The CDR3 is 13 residues long. The germline V and J ends were trimmed by 5 bases and 1 base, with 8 bases remaining between them. In germline, CDR1 is KGHSH, CDR2 LQKENI. Looking up the rest from reference TRBV18 and TRBJ1-1 gives the full variable domain: NAGVMQNPRHLVRRRGQEARLRCSPMKGHSHVYWYRQLPEEGLKFMVYLQKENIIDESGMPKERFSAEFPKEGPSILRIQQVVRGDSAAYFCASSLGKNTEAFFGQGTRLTVV.

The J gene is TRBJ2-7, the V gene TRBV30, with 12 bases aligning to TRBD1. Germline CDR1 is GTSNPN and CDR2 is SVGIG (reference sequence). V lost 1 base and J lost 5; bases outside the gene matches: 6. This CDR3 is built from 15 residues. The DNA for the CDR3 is TGTGCCTGGAGTGGTAGGGGACAGGGGGCCCACGAGCAGTACTTC. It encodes CAWSGRGQGAHEQYF.

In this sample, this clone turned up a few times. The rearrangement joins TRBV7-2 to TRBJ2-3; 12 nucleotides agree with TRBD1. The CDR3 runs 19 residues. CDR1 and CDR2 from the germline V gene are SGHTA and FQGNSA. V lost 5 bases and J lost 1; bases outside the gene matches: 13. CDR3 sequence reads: CASSAGGTGGLRRTDTQYF. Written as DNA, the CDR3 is TGTGCCAGCAGCGCTGGTGGGACAGGGGGCTTAAGACGCACAGATACGCAGTATTTT.

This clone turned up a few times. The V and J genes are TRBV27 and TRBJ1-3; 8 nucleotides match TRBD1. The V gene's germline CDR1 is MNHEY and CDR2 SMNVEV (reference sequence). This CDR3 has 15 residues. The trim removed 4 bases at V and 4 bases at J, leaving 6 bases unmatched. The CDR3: CASSSRTGIGNTIYF. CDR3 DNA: TGTGCCAGCAGTTCCCGGACAGGGATCGGAAACACCATATATTTT.

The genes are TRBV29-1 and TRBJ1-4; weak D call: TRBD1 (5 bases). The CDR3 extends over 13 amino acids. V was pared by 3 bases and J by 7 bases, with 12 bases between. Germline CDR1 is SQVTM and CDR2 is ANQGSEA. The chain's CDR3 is CSVDTNGGEKLFF. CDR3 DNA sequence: TGCAGCGTTGATACCAACGGGGGTGAAAAACTGTTTTTT.

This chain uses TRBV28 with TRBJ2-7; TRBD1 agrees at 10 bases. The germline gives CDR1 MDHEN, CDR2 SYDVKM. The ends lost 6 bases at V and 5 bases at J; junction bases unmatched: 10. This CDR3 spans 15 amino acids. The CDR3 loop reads CASSPRGTGAHEQYF. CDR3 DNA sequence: TGTGCCAGCAGCCCGCGAGGGACAGGGGCCCACGAGCAGTACTTC.

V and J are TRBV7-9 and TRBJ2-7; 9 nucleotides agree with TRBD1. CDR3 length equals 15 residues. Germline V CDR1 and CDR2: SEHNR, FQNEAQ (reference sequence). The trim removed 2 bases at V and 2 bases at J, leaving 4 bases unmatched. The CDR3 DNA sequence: TGTGCCAGCAGCTTACGGGACAGGGAGACCTACGAGCAGTACTTC. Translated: CASSLRDRETYEQYF.

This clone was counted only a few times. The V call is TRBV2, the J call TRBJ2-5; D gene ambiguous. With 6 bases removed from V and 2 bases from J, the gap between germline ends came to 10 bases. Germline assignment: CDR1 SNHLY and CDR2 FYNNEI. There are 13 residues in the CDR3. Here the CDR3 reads CASRSTNQETQYF. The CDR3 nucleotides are TGTGCCAGCAGGTCGACGAATCAAGAGACCCAGTACTTC.

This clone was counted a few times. The CDR3 nucleotides read TGTGCCAGCAGCCCTCTAGCGGGGGGGCCCCAAGATACGCAGTATTTT. Amino acid sequence: CASSPLAGGPQDTQYF. The rearrangement uses TRBV13 and TRBJ2-3, with TRBD2 matching over 12 bases. Looked up from germline, CDR1 is PRHDT and CDR2 is FYEKMQ (reference sequence). The CDR3 length is 16 residues. J was trimmed by 5 bases and V by 5 bases; bases with no gene match: 8.